The sequence of this T cell receptor (delta chain) was determined in a study of DNA immune sequencing with unique molecular identifiers (dated by TCRdb to between 2020 and 2021). A note on the overall study: Immunomagnetic cell separation was used to enrich gammadelta T cells from buffy coats, and the genomic DNA of the enriched gammadelta T cells was sequenced. Fluorescence-activated cell sorting was used to enrich gammadelta T cells from PBMC of nine to eleven healthy individuals. To compare enriched with non-enriched material, 85 to 100 ng of enriched gammadelta T-cell DNA and approximately 0.94 ug of non-enriched PBMC DNA were sequenced. An ultrasensitive DNA-based TRD repertoire sequencing method using PCR-introduced unique molecular identifiers was developed and validated in the study. Validation of the method was performed on synthetic reference molecules and on blood samples from healthy individuals. All donors were healthy individuals, and approximately 11 of the donors were profiled using sorted gammadelta T cells from peripheral blood. What the authors observed across the whole study: The primer-based approach is unable to detect novel TRD sequences that the primers do not target. Variation in TRD repertoire diversity was observed between healthy donors, with several donors found to be highly oligoclonal, in that the top 5 clonotypes exceeded half of productive molecules. Among clonotypes in healthy donors, the most frequent TRD rearrangement was TRDV2 paired with TRDJ1.

This clone is judged medium-sized (0.01 to 0.1%). This clone's antigen is unknown. No base quality values were provided; no much bigger clone lies one nucleotide off. The same CDR3 arises from other DNA sequences in this sample as well. The library was obtained by multiplex PCR. A 32-plex assay with primers for all 8 TRDV and 4 TRDJ genes covering the CDR3 was used to amplify genomic DNA. A 12-nucleotide UMI was added during approximately 3 barcoding PCR cycles, followed by a second PCR with Illumina adapter primers. AMPure XP beads were used for library purification, and library quality was checked on a Fragment Analyzer with the HS NGS Fragment kit. Sequencing was run on an Illumina MiniSeq mid-output kit with about 20% PhiX and 150 cycles of paired-end reads. In the paper's pipeline: Reads were processed with MIGEC version 1.2.9 to group reads by UMI and build error-corrected consensus sequences. Modified VDJtools version 1.2.1 scripts and the tcR R package were used for post-processing. Identical DNA sequences were merged into single rows after TCRdb reprocessed the public reads with CATT. These V and J calls are TCRdb output, not the study's own analysis. The sample table lists some 4,300 delta-chain clones, around 12% of them with a count of one. Around 50% of the sample comes from the top ten.

Reading the germline V gene gives CDR1 GEAIGNYY and CDR2 EKD. Germline trimming amounts to 1 base on V and 1 base on J, with 6 as the count of junction bases outside the gene matches. Its CDR3 holds 20 amino acids, cysteine through phenylalanine. Only the CDR3 region is kept as DNA, spanning 60 bases read in frame from base 1. Sequenced: gamma-delta T cells enriched from blood buffy coat, or unenriched PBMCs (not recorded which). The receptor comes from a human donor in good health. Here the chain combines TRDV2 and TRDJ3; 13 junctional bases match TRDD3. The DNA is TGTGCCTGTGACACAGTACTGGGGGATACGCTATCCTGGGACACCCGACAGATGTTTTTC. Translated, this gives CACDTVLGDTLSWDTRQMFF.